This TCR beta chain was found in a study of beta chain features in type 1 diabetes. Study in general: Cell yields, gender and age were similar in healthy donors and patients.

The sequenced template was cDNA made from the entire isolated RNA. Generated by immunoSEQ multiplex PCR, the TCRdb table keeps only in-frame clones and is missing some. The sample shows over 120,000 clones, 8.5% to 12% of them seen only once. Points from the study as a whole: When cDNA is sequenced, cells with high TCR expression could be over-represented.

CDR3 length equals 12 residues. The germline CDR1 and CDR2 sequences are SGHNT and YYREEE (reference sequence). V lost 4 bases and J 5 bases, leaving 9 bases between the germline ends. Sorting of CD4+ naive, central memory, regulatory and stem cell-like memory cells was performed via CD45RO/CCR7/CD25/CD127/CD95/CD27. Sorted cells reached over 95% purity in every population. Concerning this clone: The antigen remains undetermined.

V gene TRBV5-4 combines with J gene TRBJ1-1; the D gene is possibly TRBD1 (6 bases). This TCR derives from a man aged 18 to 30 in good health. Sequenced sample: naive CD4+ T cells from blood. DNA of the CDR3: TGTGCCAGCAGCGTCGGACAGACTGAAGCTTTCTTT. As protein: CASSVGQTEAFF.